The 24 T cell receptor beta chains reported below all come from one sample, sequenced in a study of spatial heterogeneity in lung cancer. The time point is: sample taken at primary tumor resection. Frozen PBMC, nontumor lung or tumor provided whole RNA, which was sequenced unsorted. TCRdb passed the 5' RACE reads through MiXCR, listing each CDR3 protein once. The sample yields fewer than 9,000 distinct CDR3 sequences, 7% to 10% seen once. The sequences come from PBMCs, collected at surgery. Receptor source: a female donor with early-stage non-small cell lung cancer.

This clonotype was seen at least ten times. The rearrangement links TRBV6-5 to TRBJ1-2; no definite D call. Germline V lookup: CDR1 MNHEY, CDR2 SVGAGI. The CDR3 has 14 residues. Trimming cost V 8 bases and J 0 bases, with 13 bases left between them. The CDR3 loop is CASHRTGANYGYTF. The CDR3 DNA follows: TGTGCCAGCCACCGAACTGGAGCTAACTATGGCTACACCTTC.

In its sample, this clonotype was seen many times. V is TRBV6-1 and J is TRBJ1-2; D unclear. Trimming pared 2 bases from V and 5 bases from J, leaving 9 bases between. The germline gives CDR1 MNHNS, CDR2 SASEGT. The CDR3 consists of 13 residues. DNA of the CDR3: TGTGCCAGCAGTGAATTGGCCCCGTATGGCTACACCTTC. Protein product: CASSELAPYGYTF.

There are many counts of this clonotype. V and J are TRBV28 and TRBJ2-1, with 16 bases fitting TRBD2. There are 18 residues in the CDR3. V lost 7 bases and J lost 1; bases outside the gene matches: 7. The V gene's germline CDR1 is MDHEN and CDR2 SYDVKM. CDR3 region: CASTLGLAGGVSYNEQFF. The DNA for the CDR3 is TGTGCCAGCACCTTGGGACTAGCGGGGGGGGTGTCCTACAATGAGCAGTTCTTC.

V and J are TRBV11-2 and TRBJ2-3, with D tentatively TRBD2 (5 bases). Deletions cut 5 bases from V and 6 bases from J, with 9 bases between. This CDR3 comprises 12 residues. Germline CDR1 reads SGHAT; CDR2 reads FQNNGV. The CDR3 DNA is TGTGCCAGCAGCGACCGAGGGGATACGCAGTATTTT. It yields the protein CASSDRGDTQYF.

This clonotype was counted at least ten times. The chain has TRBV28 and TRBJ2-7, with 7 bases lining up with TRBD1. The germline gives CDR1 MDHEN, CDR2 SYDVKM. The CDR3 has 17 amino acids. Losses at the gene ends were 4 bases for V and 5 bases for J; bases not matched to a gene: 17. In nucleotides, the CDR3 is TGTGCCAGCAGTTATTACCGATCCCGACAGGGCGGCCACGAGCAGTACTTC. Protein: CASSYYRSRQGGHEQYF.

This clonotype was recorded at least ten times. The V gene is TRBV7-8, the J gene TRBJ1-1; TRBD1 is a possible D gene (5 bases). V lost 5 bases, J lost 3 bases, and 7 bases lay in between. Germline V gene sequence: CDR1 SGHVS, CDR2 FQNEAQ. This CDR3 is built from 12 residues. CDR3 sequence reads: CASSRQHTEAFF. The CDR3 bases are TGTGCCAGCAGCCGACAGCACACTGAAGCTTTCTTT.

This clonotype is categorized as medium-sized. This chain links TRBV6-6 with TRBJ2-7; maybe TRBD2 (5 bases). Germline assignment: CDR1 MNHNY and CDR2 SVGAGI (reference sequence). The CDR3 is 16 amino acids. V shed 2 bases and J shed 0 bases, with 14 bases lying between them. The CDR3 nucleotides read TGTGCCAGCAGTTACGGTCCGGGGTTAGGCTCCTACGAGCAGTACTTC. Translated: CASSYGPGLGSYEQYF.

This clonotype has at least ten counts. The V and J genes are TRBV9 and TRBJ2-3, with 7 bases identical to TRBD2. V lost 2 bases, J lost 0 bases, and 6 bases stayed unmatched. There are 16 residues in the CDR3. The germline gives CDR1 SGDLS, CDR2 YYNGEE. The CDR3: CASSVGGSPSTDTQYF. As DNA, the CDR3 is TGTGCCAGCAGCGTGGGCGGGAGTCCTAGCACAGATACGCAGTATTTT.

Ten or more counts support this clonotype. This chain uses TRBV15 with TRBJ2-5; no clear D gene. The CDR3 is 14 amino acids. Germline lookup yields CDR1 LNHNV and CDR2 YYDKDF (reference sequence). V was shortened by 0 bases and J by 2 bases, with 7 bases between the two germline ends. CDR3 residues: CATSRDSSQETQYF. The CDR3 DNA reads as TGTGCCACCAGCAGAGATTCGTCACAAGAGACCCAGTACTTC.

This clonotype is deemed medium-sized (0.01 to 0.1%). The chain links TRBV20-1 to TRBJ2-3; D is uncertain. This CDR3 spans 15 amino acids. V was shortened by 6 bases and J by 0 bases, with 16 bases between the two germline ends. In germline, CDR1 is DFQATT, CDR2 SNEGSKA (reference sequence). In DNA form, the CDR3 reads TGCAGTGCCAACGGTCAAGCGTCTAGCACAGATACGCAGTATTTT. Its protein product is CSANGQASSTDTQYF.

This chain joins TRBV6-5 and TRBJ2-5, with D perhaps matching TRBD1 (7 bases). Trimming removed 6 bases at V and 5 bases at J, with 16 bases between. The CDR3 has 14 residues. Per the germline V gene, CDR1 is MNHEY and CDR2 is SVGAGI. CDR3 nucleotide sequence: TGTGCCAGCAGACAGGGGCGTGCGGGGGAGACCCAGTACTTC. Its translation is CASRQGRAGETQYF.

The DNA of the CDR3 is TGTGCCAGCAGGGCGGGACAGGGGGCGACCGGGGAGCTGTTTTTT. Its translation: CASRAGQGATGELFF. This chain links TRBV2 with TRBJ2-2, with 12 positions matching TRBD1. Germline CDR1 SNHLY, CDR2 FYNNEI. This CDR3 comprises 15 residues. V dropped 6 bases and J dropped 5; count of bases not matched to a gene: 4. Full variable domain (missing parts from reference TRBV2 and TRBJ2-2): EPEVTQTPSHQVTQMGQEVILRCVPISNHLYFYWYRQILGQKVEFLVSFYNNEISEKSEIFDDQFSVERPDGSNFTLKIRSTKLEDSAMYFCASRAGQGATGELFFGEGSRLTVL.

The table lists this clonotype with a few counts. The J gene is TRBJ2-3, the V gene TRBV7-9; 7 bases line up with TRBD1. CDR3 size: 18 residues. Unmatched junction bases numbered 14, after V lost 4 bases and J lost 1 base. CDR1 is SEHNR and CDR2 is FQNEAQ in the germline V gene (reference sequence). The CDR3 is CASSSSDRAVGGTDTQYF. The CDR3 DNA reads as TGTGCCAGCAGCTCCTCCGACAGGGCGGTGGGTGGCACAGATACGCAGTATTTT.

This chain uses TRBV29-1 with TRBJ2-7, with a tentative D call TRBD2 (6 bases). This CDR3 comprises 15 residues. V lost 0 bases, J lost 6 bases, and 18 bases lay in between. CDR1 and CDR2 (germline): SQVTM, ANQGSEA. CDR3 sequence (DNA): TGCAGCGTTGAAGATCATGGTCCGGGGGTGGGCGAGCAGTACTTC. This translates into CSVEDHGPGVGEQYF.

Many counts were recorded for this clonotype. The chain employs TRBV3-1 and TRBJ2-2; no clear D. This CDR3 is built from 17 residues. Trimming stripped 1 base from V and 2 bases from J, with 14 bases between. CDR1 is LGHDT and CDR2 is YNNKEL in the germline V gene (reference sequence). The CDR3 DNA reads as TGTGCCAGCAGCCAAGGGATACTATTAGGAAACACCGGGGAGCTGTTTTTT. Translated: CASSQGILLGNTGELFF.

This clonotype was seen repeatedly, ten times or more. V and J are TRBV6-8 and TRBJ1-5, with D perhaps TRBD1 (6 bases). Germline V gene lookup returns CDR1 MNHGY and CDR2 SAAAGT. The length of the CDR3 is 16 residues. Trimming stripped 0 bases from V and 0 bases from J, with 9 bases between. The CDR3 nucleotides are TGTGCCAGCAGTTACTCGGGGGCCGATAGCAATCAGCCCCAGCATTTT. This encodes CASSYSGADSNQPQHF.

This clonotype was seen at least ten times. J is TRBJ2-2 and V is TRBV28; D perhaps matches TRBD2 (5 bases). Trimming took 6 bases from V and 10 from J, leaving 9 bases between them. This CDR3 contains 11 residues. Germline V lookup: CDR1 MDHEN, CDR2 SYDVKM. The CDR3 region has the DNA TGTGCCAGCAGATTCGGGGAGGAGCTGTTTTTT. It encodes CASRFGEELFF.

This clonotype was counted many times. The CDR3 spells CASSWDRGRETQYF. The CDR3 DNA reads as TGTGCCAGCAGCTGGGACAGGGGGCGAGAGACCCAGTACTTC. The V and J genes are TRBV7-9 and TRBJ2-5; TRBD1 matches 12 bases. J gave up 4 bases and V 4 bases, and 1 base lay outside the gene matches. The germline V gene encodes CDR1 SEHNR and CDR2 FQNEAQ (reference sequence). CDR3 length: 14 amino acids.

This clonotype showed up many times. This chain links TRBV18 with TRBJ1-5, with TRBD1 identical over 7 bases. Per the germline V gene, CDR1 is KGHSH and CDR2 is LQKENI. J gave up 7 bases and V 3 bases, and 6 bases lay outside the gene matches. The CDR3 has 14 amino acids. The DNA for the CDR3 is TGTGCCAGCTCACCCGAGACAGGGAAACAGCCCCAGCATTTT. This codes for CASSPETGKQPQHF.

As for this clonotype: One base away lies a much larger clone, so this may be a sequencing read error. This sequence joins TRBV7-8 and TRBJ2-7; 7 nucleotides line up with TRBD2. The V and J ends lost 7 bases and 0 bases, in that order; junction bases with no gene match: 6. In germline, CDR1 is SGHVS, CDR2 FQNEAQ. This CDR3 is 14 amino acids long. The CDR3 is CASMPGRTSYEQYF. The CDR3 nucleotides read TGTGCCAGCATGCCCGGGAGGACCTCCTACGAGCAGTACTTC.

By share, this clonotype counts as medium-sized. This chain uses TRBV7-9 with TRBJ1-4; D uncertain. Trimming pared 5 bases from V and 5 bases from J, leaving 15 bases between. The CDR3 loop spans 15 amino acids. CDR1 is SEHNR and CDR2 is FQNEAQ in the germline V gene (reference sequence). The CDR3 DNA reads TGTGCCAGCAGCCGCCCTACGCAGGAGAATGAAAAACTGTTTTTT. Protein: CASSRPTQENEKLFF. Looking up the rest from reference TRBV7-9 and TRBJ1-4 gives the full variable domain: DTGVSQNPRHKITKRGQNVTFRCDPISEHNRLYWYRQTLGQGPEFLTYFQNEAQLEKSRLLSDRFSAERPKGSFSTLEIQRTEQGDSAMYLCASSRPTQENEKLFFGSGTQLSVL.

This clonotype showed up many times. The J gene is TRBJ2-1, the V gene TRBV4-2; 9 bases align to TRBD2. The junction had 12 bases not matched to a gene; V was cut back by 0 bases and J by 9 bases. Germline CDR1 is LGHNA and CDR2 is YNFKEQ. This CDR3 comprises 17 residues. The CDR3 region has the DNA TGTGCCAGCAGCCAAGAGATCGGCGGGAAACTAGCGGGTGAGCAGTTCTTC. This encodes CASSQEIGGKLAGEQFF.

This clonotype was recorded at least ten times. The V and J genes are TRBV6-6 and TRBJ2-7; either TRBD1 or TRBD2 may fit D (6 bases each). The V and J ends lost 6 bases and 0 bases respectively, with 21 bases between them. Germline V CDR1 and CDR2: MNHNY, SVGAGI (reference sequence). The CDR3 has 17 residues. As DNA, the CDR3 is TGTGCCAGCAGCAAACGGAGGGGGTCAACATTCTCCTACGAGCAGTACTTC. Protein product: CASSKRRGSTFSYEQYF.

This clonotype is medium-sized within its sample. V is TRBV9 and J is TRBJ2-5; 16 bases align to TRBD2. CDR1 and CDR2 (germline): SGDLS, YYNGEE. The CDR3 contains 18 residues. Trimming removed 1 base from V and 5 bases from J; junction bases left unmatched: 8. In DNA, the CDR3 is TGTGCCAGCAGCGTACGCCCGGGACTAGCGGGGGGGCCGGAGACCCAGTACTTC. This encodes CASSVRPGLAGGPETQYF. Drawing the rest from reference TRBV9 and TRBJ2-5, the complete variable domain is DSGVTQTPKHLITATGQRVTLRCSPRSGDLSVYWYQQSLDQGLQFLIQYYNGEERAKGNILERFSAQQFPDLHSELNLSSLELGDSALYFCASSVRPGLAGGPETQYFGPGTRLLVL.